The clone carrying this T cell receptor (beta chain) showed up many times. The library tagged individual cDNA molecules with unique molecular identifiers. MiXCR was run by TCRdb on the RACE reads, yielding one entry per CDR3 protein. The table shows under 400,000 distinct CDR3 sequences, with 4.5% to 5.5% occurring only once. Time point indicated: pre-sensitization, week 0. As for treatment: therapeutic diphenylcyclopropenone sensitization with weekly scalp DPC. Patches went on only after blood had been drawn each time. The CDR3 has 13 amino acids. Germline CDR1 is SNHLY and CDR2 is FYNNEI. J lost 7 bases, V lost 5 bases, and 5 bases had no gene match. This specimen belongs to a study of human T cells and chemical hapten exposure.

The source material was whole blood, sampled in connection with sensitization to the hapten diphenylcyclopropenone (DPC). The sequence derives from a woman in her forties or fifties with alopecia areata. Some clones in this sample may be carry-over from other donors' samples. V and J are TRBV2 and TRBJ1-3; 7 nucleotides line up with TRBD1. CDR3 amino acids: CASSTPGQNTIYF. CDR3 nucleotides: TGTGCCAGCAGTACTCCGGGACAGAACACCATATATTTT. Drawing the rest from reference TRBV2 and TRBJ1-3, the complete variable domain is EPEVTQTPSHQVTQMGQEVILRCVPISNHLYFYWYRQILGQKVEFLVSFYNNEISEKSEIFDDQFSVERPDGSNFTLKIRSTKLEDSAMYFCASSTPGQNTIYFGEGSWLTVV.